The clone carrying this T cell receptor beta chain was counted only a few times. This specimen belongs to a study of blood T cell repertoires in COVID-19. Study context: The United States, Italy and Spain provided the acute and convalescent COVID-19 samples. PBMCs, B-cell-depleted T cells, or T cells provided the cDNA or gDNA that made up the material.

Cohorts were based on clinical histories the participants reported. Authors' analysis steps: Amplification with reference gene primers provided the estimates of nucleated cell counts. The method was immunoSEQ multiplex PCR; TCRdb's version includes in-frame clones alone and lacks a portion of them. For V, J and clone size, that table is used; D and trimming come from the DNA. Among approximately 210,000 clones listed, roughly 90% were seen once. V lost 5 bases to trimming and J lost 3 bases, with 13 bases between them. The CDR3 loop spans 14 amino acids. Germline V lookup: CDR1 SGHTA, CDR2 FQGNSA. V usage is TRBV7-2 and J usage is TRBJ1-2; D is possibly TRBD1 (5 bases). The specimen was PBMCs or T cells enriched from blood (not recorded which). The clonotype was recovered from a woman aged 18-30 years who had recovered from COVID-19. The CDR3 sequence is CASSTGGRDYGYTF. The CDR3 bases are TGTGCCAGCAGCACGGGGGGGAGGGACTATGGCTACACCTTC.